This entry features one T cell receptor (beta chain) sequence. The data were obtained in a study of technical replicates of blood from several donors. Assay: immunoSEQ multiplex PCR; the TCRdb copy retains only in-frame clones and omits some. Of under 95,000 clones detected, about 96% appear once; the ten largest clones hold approximately 0.26%. The germline V and J ends were trimmed by 3 bases and 8 bases, with 17 bases remaining between them. Germline V gene data show CDR1 as SGHRS and CDR2 as YFSETQ. CDR3 length equals 15 residues. This receptor was identified in a human donor in good health. Input material: T cells isolated from PBMCs. This rearrangement joins TRBV5-1 to TRBJ1-4; D gene uncertain. CDR3 sequence reads: CASSSRATGDEKLFF. In DNA, the CDR3 is TGCGCCAGCAGCTCGCGGGCCACCGGCGACGAAAAACTGTTTTTT.